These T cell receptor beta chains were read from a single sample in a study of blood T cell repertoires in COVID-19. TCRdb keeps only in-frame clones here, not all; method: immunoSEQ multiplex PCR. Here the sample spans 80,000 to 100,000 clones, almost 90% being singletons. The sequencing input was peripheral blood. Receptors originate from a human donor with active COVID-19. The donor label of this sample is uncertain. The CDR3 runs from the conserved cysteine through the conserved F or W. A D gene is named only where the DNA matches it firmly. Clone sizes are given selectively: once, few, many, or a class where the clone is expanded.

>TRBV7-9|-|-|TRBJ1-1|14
TGTGCCAGCAGCTTTGGGGCAGCGAACACTGAAGCTTTCTTT
CASSFGAANTEAFF
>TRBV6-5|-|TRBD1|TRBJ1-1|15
TGTGCCAGCAGTCGACAGGGGGCAAAGGGCACTGAAGCTTTCTTT
CASSRQGAKGTEAFF
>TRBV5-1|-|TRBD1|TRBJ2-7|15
TGCGCCAGCAGCTTGTATGGGACAGGGGTCCGCGAGCAGTACTTC
CASSLYGTGVREQYF
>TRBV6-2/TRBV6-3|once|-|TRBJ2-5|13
TGTGCCAGCAGTTACACAGTCACAGAGACCCAGTACTTC
CASSYTVTETQYF
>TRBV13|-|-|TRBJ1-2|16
TGTGCCAGCAGCTCCTGGGGGGGACGCCGTTTAGGTGGCTACACCTTC
CASSSWGGRRLGGYTF
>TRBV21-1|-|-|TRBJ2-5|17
TGTGCCAGCAGCTGTACACTCAGGACTAGCGGTGGGGAGACCCAGTACTTC
CASSCTLRTSGGETQYF
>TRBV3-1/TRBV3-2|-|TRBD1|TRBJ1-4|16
TGTGCCAGCAGTCGCAATTCCGGGACAGGGAACGAAAAACTGTTTTTT
CASSRNSGTGNEKLFF
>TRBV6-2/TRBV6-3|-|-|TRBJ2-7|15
TGTGCCAGCAGATACCGGGAAAGTGAGGTCTACGAGCAGTACTTC
CASRYRESEVYEQYF
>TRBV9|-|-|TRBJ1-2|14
TGTGCCAGCAGCCCATCGGACAGTCGCTATGGCTACACCTTC
CASSPSDSRYGYTF
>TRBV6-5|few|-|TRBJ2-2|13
TGTGCCAGCAATAGTGGGAACACCGGGGAGCTGTTTTTT
CASNSGNTGELFF
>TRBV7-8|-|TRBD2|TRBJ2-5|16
TGTGCCAGCAGCTTAGTCCGGACTAGCGGTGTAGGGACCCAGTACTTC
CASSLVRTSGVGTQYF
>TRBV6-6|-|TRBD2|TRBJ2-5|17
TGTGCCAGCAGTCGAGGGACTAGCGGGGGACCGGTTGAGACCCAGTACTTC
CASSRGTSGGPVETQYF
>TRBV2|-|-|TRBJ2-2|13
TGTGCCAGCAGCAGGGAGAACACCGGGGAGCTGTTTTTT
CASSRENTGELFF
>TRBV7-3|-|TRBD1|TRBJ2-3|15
TGTGCCAGCAGCCCCCAGGGGGCCAGCACAGATACGCAGTATTTT
CASSPQGASTDTQYF
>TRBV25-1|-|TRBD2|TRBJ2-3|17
TGTGCCAGCAGTGAATCCAAGCGGGGGGTTTACACAGATACGCAGTATTTT
CASSESKRGVYTDTQYF
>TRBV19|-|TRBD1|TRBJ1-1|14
TGTGCCAGTACCATGACAGGGGGTTCCGCTGAAGCTTTCTTT
CASTMTGGSAEAFF
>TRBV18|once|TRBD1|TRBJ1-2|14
TGTGCCAGCTCCCCCGGGACAGCCTCCTATGGCTACACCTTC
CASSPGTASYGYTF
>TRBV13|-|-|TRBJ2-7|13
TGTGCCAGCAGCTTTGGGCAGGGCTACGAGCAGTACTTC
CASSFGQGYEQYF
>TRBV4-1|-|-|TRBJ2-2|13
TGCGCCAGCAGCCAAGATACGGGCGGGGAGCTGTTTTTT
CASSQDTGGELFF
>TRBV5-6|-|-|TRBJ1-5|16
TGTGCCAGCAGCTTGTGGTCCGGACAGATCAATCAGCCCCAGCATTTT
CASSLWSGQINQPQHF
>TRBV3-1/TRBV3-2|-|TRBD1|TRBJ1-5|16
TGTGCCAGCAGCCAAGGAACAGGGGGCTCCAATCAGCCCCAGCATTTT
CASSQGTGGSNQPQHF
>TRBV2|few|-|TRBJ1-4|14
TGTGCCAGTAGGACAGCCACAGCTAATGAAAAACTGTTTTTT
CASRTATANEKLFF
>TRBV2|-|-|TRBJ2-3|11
TGTGCCAGGGGGACAAGTAATACGCAGTATTTT
CARGTSNTQYF
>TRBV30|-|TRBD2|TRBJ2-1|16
TGTGCCTGGAGTGTACGGCTAGCGGGGGTCTACAATGAGCAGTTCTTC
CAWSVRLAGVYNEQFF
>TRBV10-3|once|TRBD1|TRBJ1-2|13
TGTGCCATCAGTGATGGGACAGGGCGAGGCTACACCTTC
CAISDGTGRGYTF
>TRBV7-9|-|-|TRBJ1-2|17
TGTGCCAGCAGCTCAGGACAGTCTCCACCCCCTTACTATGGCTACACCTTC
CASSSGQSPPPYYGYTF
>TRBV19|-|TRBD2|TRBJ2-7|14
TGTGCCAGTAATATGGCGGGGGGCTCCTACGAGCAGTACTTC
CASNMAGGSYEQYF
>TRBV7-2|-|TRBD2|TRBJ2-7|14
TGTGCCAGCAGCCTCGGGACTAGCAATCACGAGCAGTACTTC
CASSLGTSNHEQYF
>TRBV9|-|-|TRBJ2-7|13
TGTGCCAGCAGCGTAGCACCCCAACAAGAGCAGTACTTC
CASSVAPQQEQYF
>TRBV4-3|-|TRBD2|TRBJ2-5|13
TGCGCCAGCAGTAGGGAGCGGGGGGGGGCCCAGTACTTC
CASSRERGGAQYF
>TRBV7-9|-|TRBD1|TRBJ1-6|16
TGTGCCAGTTCAATCCCGGGACAGCATTCAAATTCACCCCTCCACTTT
CASSIPGQHSNSPLHF
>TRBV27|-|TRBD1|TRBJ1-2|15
TGTGCCAGCAGTTTATGGGGCAGGGGGATTATTAGCTACACCTTC
CASSLWGRGIISYTF
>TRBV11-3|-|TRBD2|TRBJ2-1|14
TGTGCCAGCAGCTTACGCGGGGGGGCCGGTGAGCAGTTCTTC
CASSLRGGAGEQFF
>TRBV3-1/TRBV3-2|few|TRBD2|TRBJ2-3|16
TGTGCCAGCAGCCGATCGGGGCGGGGGGGCCCAGATACGCAGTATTTT
CASSRSGRGGPDTQYF
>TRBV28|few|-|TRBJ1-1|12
TGTGCCAGCAGTTTCTGGCCCGGGGGGGCTTTCTTT
CASSFWPGGAFF
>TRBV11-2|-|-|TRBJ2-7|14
TGTGCCAGCAGCTTAGTGACAGATTCCTACGAGCAGTACTTC
CASSLVTDSYEQYF
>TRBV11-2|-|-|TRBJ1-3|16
TGTGCCAGCAGCTTTCATTACAGGAGCTCTGGAAACACCATATATTTT
CASSFHYRSSGNTIYF
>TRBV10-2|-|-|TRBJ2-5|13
TGCGCCGCCCGGGGGGCAGGGGAGGAGACCCAGTACTTC
CAARGAGEETQYF
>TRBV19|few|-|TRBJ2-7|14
TGTGCCAGTAGTGCTACAGGGCTTCCCTACGAGCAGTACTTC
CASSATGLPYEQYF
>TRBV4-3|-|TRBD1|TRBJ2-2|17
TGCGCCAGCAGCCAAGAAAAGTGGACAGGGGGGTCCGGGGAGCTGTTTTTT
CASSQEKWTGGSGELFF
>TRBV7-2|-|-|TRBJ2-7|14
TGTGCCAGCAGCTTAGTGGCGAGCGCCTACGAGCAGTACTTC
CASSLVASAYEQYF